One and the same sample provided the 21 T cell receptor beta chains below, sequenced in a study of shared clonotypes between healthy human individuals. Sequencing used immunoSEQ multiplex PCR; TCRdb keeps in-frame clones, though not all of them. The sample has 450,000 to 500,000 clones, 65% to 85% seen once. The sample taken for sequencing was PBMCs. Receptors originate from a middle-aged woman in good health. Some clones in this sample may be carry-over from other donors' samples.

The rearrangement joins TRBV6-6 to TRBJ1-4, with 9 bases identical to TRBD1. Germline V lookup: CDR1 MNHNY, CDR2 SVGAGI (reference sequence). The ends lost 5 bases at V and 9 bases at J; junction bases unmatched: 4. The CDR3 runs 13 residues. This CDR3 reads CASSDRGLKKLFF. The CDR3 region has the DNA TGTGCCAGCAGTGACAGGGGGTTGAAAAAACTGTTTTTT.

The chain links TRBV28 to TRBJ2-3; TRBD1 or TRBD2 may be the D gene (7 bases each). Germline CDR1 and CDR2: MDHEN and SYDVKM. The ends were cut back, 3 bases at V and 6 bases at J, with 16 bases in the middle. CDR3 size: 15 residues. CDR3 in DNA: TGTGCCAGCAGTTTCCTATCAGGGGGGGAGGATACGCAGTATTTT. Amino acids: CASSFLSGGEDTQYF.

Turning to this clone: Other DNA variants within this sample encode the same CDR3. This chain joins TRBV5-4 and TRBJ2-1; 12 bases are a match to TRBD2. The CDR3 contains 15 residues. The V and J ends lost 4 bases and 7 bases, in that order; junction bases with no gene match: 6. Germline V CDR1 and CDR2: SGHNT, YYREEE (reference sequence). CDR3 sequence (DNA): TGTGCCAGCAGCCCGGGACTAGCGGGCGATAATGAGCAGTTCTTC. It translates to CASSPGLAGDNEQFF. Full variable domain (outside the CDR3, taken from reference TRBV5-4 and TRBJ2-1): ETGVTQSPTHLIKTRGQQVTLRCSSQSGHNTVSWYQQALGQGPQFIFQYYREEENGRGNFPPRFSGLQFPNYSSELNVNALELDDSALYLCASSPGLAGDNEQFFGPGTRLTVL.

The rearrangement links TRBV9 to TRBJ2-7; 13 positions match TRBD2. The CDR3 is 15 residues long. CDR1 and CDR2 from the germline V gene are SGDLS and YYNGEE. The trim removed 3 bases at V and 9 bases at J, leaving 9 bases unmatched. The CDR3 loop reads CASSGGTSGKAWQYF. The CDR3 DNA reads TGTGCCAGCAGCGGAGGGACTAGCGGGAAGGCTTGGCAGTACTTC. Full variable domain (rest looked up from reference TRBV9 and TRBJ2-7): DSGVTQTPKHLITATGQRVTLRCSPRSGDLSVYWYQQSLDQGLQFLIQYYNGEERAKGNILERFSAQQFPDLHSELNLSSLELGDSALYFCASSGGTSGKAWQYFGPGTRLTVT.

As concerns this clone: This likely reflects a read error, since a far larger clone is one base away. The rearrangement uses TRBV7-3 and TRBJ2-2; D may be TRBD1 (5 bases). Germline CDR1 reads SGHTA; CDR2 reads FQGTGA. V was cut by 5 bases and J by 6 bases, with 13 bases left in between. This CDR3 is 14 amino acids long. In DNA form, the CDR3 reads TGTGCCAGCAGCCAAGCAGGGAATCCCGGGGAGCTGTTTTTT. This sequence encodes CASSQAGNPGELFF. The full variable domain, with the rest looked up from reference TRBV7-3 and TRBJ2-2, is GAGVSQTPSNKVTEKGKYVELRCDPISGHTALYWYRQSLGQGPEFLIYFQGTGAADDSGLPNDRFFAVRPEGSVSTLKIQRTERGDSAVYLCASSQAGNPGELFFGEGSRLTVL.

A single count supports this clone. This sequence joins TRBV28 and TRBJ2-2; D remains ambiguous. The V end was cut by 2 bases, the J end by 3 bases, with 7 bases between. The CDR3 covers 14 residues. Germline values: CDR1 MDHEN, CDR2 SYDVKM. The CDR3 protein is CASSLGSDTGELFF. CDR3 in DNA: TGTGCCAGCAGTTTAGGGTCCGACACCGGGGAGCTGTTTTTT. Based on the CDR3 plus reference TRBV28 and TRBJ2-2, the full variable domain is DVKVTQSSRYLVKRTGEKVFLECVQDMDHENMFWYRQDPGLGLRLIYFSYDVKMKEKGDIPEGYSVSREKKERFSLILESASTNQTSMYLCASSLGSDTGELFFGEGSRLTVL.

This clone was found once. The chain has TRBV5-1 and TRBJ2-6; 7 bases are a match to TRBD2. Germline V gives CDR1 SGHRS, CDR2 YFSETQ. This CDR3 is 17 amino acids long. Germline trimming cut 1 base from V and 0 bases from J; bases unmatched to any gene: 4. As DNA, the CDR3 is TGCGCCAGCAGCTTGCAGGGAGGGGACTCTGGGGCCAACGTCCTGACTTTC. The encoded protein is CASSLQGGDSGANVLTF.

The CDR3 region is CASSTRGARTGELFF. As DNA, the CDR3 is TGCGCCAGCAGCACCCGGGGGGCGAGAACCGGGGAGCTGTTTTTT. The chain links TRBV4-1 to TRBJ2-2; a possible D gene is TRBD2 (7 bases). This CDR3 is built from 15 residues. Per the germline V gene, CDR1 is MGHRA and CDR2 is YSYEKL. Trimming removed 5 bases at V and 5 bases at J, with 15 bases between.

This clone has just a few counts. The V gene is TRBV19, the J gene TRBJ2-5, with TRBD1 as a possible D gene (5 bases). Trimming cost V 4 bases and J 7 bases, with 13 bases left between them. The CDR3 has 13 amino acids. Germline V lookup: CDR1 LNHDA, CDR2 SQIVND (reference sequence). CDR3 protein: CASSTDSQRTQYF. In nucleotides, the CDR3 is TGTGCCAGTAGTACCGACAGCCAGAGGACCCAGTACTTC.

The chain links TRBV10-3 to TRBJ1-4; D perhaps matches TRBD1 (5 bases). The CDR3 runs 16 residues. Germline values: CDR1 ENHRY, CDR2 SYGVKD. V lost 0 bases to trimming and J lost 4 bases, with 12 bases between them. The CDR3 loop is CAISESRGDSNEKLFF. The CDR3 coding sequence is TGTGCCATCAGTGAGTCGCGAGGGGATAGTAATGAAAAACTGTTTTTT.

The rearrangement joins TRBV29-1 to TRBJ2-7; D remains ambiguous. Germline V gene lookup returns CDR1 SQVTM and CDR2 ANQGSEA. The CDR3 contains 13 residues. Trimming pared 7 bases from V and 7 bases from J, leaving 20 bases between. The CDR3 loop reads CSASTNRGYEQYF. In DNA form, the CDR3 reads TGCAGCGCGAGCACGAACCGTGGGTATGAGCAGTACTTC.

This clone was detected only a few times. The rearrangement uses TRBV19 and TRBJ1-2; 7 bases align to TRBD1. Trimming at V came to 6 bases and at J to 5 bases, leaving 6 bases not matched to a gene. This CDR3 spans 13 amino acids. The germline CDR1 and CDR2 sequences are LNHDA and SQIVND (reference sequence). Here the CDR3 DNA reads TGTGCCAGTAGCTTAGGGACAGCATATGGCTACACCTTC. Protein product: CASSLGTAYGYTF.

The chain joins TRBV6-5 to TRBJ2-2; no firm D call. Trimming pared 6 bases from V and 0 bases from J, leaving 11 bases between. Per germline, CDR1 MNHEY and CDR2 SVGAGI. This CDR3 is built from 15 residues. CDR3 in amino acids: CASRLRQANTGELFF. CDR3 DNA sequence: TGTGCCAGCAGACTACGACAAGCGAACACCGGGGAGCTGTTTTTT.

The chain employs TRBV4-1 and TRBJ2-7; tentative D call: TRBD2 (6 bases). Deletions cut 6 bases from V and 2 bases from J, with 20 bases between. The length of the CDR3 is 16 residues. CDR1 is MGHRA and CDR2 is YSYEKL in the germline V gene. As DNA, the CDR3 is TGCGCCAGCAGTCAAAAAGAGGAAGCGGGCACCTACGAGCAGTACTTC. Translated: CASSQKEEAGTYEQYF.

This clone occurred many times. The CDR3 DNA reads as TGCAGCAGTCTTGGACAGGACCATGGCTACACCTTC. This translates into CSSLGQDHGYTF. The rearrangement links TRBV29-1 to TRBJ1-2, with 7 bases identical to TRBD1. V trimming: 8 bases; J trimming: 6 bases; junction bases outside the gene matches: 9. The CDR3 runs to 12 residues. From germline, CDR1 is SQVTM and CDR2 ANQGSEA.

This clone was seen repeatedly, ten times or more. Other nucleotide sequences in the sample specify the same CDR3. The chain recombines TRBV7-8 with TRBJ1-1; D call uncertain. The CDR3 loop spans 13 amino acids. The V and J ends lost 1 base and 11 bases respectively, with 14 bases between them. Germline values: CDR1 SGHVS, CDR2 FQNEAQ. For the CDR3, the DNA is TGTGCCAGCAGCTTAGGAGGGCAGTGGTGGGCTTTCTTT. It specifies CASSLGGQWWAFF.

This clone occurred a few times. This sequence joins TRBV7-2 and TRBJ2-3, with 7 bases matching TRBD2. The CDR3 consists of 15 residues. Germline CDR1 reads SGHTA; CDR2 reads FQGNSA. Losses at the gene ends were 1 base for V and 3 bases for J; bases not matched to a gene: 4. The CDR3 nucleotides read TGTGCCAGCAGCTTAGGGGCGGGAGTTACAGATACGCAGTATTTT. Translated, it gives CASSLGAGVTDTQYF.

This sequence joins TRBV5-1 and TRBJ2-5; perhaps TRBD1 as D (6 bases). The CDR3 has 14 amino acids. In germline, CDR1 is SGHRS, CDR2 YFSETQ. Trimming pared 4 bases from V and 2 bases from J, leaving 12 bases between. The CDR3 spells CASSLSGTQETQYF. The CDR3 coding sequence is TGCGCCAGCAGCCTCTCGGGGACACAAGAGACCCAGTACTTC.

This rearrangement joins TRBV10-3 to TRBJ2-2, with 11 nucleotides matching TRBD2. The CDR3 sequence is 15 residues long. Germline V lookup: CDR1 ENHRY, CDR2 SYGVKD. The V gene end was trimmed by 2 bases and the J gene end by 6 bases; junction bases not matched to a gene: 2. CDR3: CAISEASGRSGELFF. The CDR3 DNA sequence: TGTGCCATCAGTGAGGCTAGCGGGAGGTCCGGGGAGCTGTTTTTT.

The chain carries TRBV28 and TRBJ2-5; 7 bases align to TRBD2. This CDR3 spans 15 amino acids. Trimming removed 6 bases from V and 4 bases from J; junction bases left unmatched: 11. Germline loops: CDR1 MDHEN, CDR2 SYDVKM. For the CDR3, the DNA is TGTGCCAGCAGAAGGGAAAGGACTAGTAGAGAGACCCAGTACTTC. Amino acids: CASRRERTSRETQYF. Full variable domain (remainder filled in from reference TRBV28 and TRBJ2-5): DVKVTQSSRYLVKRTGEKVFLECVQDMDHENMFWYRQDPGLGLRLIYFSYDVKMKEKGDIPEGYSVSREKKERFSLILESASTNQTSMYLCASRRERTSRETQYFGPGTRLLVL.

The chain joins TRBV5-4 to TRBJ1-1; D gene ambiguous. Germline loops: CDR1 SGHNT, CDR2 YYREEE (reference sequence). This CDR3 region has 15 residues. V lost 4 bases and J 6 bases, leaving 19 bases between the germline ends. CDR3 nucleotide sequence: TGTGCCAGCAGCCCCGGAGGGTCGCCCCGGCCTGAAGCTTTCTTT. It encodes CASSPGGSPRPEAFF.